This T cell receptor (beta chain) was documented in a study of blood T cell repertoires in COVID-19. The table came from immunoSEQ multiplex PCR; TCRdb's copy has only in-frame clones and leaves some out. There are fewer than 250,000 clones in the sample; around 79% occur only once, and roughly an eighth lies in the top ten. The CDR3 loop spans 12 amino acids. Germline V CDR1 and CDR2: SQVTM, ANQGSEA. Trimming removed 4 bases at V and 5 bases at J, with 8 bases between. This clone was seen only a few times. This sequence joins TRBV29-1 and TRBJ1-4, with D uncertain. The TCR sequence derives from a woman between 50 and 59 years old with acute or convalescent COVID-19. Input material: peripheral blood. The CDR3 is CSVGTPNEKLFF. For the CDR3, the DNA is TGCAGCGTTGGGACTCCAAATGAAAAACTGTTTTTT.